The sequence of this TCR beta chain was determined in a study of blood T cell repertoires in COVID-19. Per the original methods: Amplification of reference gene primers provided the estimated nucleated cell counts. Profiling relied on immunoSEQ multiplex PCR, and the TCRdb table lists in-frame clones only, not all of them. V and J calls and clone size follow that table, whereas D and trimming were derived from the DNA. The data contain about 89,000 clones, about 78% of them singletons. The TCR was taken from a woman older than 75 with acute or convalescent COVID-19. Sample: peripheral blood.

CDR3 amino acids: CASSLGGRRGYTF. CDR3 in DNA: TGTGCCAGCAGCTTAGGGGGGAGGAGAGGCTACACCTTC. The genes are TRBV7-8 and TRBJ1-2; D is possibly TRBD1 (5 bases). The CDR3 length is 13 residues. Germline CDR1 SGHVS, CDR2 FQNEAQ. The V end lost 1 base, the J end lost 8 bases, and 11 bases lay between the germline ends.